The 5 T cell receptor beta chains given below trace back to one sample, sequenced in a study of shared clonotypes between healthy human individuals. Libraries were prepared by immunoSEQ multiplex PCR; TCRdb keeps only in-frame clonotypes and omits some of them. Of 400,000 to 500,000 clones in the sample, around 80% were seen once. Sequenced: PBMCs. The receptor source for this set is a woman aged 40 to 50 in good health. Some clones in this sample may be carry-over from other donors' samples.

With respect to this clone: Additional DNA sequences in this sample encode the identical CDR3. The chain employs TRBV14 and TRBJ2-7, with 8 bases matching TRBD2. The CDR3 has 13 amino acids. V gave up 1 base and J gave up 7 bases; unmatched junction bases: 3. Per the germline V gene, CDR1 is SGHDN and CDR2 is FVKESK. Here the CDR3 DNA reads TGTGCCAGCAGCCAAGCGGGAGGGGGAGAGCAGTACTTC. Translating gives CASSQAGGGEQYF.

The V and J genes are TRBV7-9 and TRBJ2-7, with 8 bases identical to TRBD2. J lost 1 base, V lost 4 bases, and 6 bases had no gene match. The germline CDR1 and CDR2 sequences are SEHNR and FQNEAQ (reference sequence). The CDR3 loop spans 15 amino acids. In DNA, the CDR3 is TGTGCCAGCAGCTCCTCTAGCGGGCATTCCTACGAGCAGTACTTC. This gives the protein CASSSSSGHSYEQYF.

The CDR3 region is CASKGQGYGYTF. CDR3 DNA sequence: TGTGCCAGCAAGGGACAGGGCTATGGCTACACCTTC. This chain joins TRBV5-4 and TRBJ1-2, with 9 bases identical to TRBD1. Germline CDR1 and CDR2: SGHNT and YYREEE (reference sequence). With V trimmed by 6 bases and J by 4 bases, 1 base remained unmatched. CDR3 size: 12 residues.

The CDR3 protein is CASSLGLGSYNEQFF. CDR3 DNA sequence: TGTGCCAGCAGCTTAGGTCTAGGATCCTACAATGAGCAGTTCTTC. This chain connects TRBV13 to TRBJ2-1; no clear D. Germline lookup yields CDR1 PRHDT and CDR2 FYEKMQ (reference sequence). V dropped 0 bases and J dropped 1 base, with 7 bases sitting between them. The CDR3 has 15 amino acids.

This rearrangement joins TRBV30 to TRBJ1-1, with D hard to call. The CDR3 runs to 13 residues. Germline V gene lookup returns CDR1 GTSNPN and CDR2 SVGIG (reference sequence). Trimming cost V 2 bases and J 4 bases, with 11 bases left between them. This CDR3 is CAWSLGASTEAFF. The CDR3 nucleotides are TGTGCCTGGAGTTTGGGCGCGAGCACTGAAGCTTTCTTT.